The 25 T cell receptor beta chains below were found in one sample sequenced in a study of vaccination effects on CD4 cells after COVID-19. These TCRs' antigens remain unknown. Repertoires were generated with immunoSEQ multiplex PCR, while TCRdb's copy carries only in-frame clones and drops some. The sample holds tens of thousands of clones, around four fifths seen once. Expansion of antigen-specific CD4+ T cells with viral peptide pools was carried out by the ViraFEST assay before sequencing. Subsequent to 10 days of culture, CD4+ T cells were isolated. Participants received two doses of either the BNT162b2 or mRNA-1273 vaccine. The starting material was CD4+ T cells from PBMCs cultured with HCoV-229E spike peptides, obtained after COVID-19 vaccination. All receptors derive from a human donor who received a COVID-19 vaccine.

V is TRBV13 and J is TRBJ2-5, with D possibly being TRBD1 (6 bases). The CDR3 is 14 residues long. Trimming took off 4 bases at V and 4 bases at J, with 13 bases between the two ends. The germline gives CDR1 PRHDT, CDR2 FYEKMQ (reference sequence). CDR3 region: CASSSSRDTETQYF. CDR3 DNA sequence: TGTGCCAGCAGCTCGTCCCGGGACACAGAGACCCAGTACTTC.

CDR3 amino acids: CASSPLQGSGEQYV. The CDR3 DNA reads TGTGCCAGCTCACCTTTACAGGGGTCGGGGGAGCAGTACGTC. The chain combines TRBV18 with TRBJ2-7, with 7 bases matching TRBD1. Per the germline V gene, CDR1 is KGHSH and CDR2 is LQKENI. This CDR3 comprises 14 residues. V lost 3 bases and J lost 7; bases outside the gene matches: 9.

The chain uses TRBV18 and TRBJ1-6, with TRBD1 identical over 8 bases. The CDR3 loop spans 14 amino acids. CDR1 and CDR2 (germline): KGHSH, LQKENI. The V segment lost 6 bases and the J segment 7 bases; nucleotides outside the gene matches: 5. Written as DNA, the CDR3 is TGTGCCAGCTCGCGGGACAGGAAAAATTCACCCCTCCACTTT. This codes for CASSRDRKNSPLHF.

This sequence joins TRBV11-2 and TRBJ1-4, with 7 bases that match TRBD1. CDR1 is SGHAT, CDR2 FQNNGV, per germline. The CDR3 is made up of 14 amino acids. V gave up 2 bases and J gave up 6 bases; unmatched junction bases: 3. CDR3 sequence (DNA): TGTGCCAGCAGCTTAAGCAGGGGGGATGAAAAACTGTTTTTT. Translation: CASSLSRGDEKLFF. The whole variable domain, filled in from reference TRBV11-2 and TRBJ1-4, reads EAGVAQSPRYKIIEKRQSVAFWCNPISGHATLYWYQQILGQGPKLLIQFQNNGVVDDSQLPKDRFSAERLKGVDSTLKIQPAKLEDSAVYLCASSLSRGDEKLFFGSGTQLSVL.

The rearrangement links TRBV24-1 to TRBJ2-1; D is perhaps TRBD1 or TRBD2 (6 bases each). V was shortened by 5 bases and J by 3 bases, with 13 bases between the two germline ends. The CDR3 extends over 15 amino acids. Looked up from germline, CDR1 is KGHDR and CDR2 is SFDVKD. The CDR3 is CATSVRGASYNEQFF. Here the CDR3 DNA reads TGTGCCACCAGTGTAAGGGGGGCGAGCTACAATGAGCAGTTCTTC.

The CDR3 loop is CASSPTVNTEAFF. The CDR3 DNA reads TGTGCCAGCTCACCGACAGTGAACACTGAAGCTTTCTTT. This chain uses TRBV18 with TRBJ1-1; D is possibly TRBD1 (5 bases). The CDR3 loop spans 13 amino acids. Germline CDR1 reads KGHSH; CDR2 reads LQKENI. Trimming stripped 3 bases from V and 0 bases from J, with 5 bases between.

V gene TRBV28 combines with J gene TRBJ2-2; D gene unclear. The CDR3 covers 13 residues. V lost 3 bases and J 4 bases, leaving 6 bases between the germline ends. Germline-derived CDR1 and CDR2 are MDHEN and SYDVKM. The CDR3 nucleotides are TGTGCCAGCAGTTTCGCCCCCACCGGGGAGCTGTTTTTT. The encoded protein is CASSFAPTGELFF.

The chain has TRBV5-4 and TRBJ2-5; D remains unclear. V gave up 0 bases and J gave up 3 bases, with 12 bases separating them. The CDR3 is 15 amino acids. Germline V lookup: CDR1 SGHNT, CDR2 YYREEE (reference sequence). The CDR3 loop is CASSLEIPLKETQYF. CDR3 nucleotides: TGTGCCAGCAGCTTGGAGATCCCGCTAAAAGAGACCCAGTACTTC.

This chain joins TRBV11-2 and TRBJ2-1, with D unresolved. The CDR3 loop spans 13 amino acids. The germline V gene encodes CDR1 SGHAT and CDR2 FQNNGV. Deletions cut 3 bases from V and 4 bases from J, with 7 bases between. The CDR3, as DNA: TGTGCCAGCAGCTTTAACACATACAATGAGCAGTTCTTC. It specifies CASSFNTYNEQFF.

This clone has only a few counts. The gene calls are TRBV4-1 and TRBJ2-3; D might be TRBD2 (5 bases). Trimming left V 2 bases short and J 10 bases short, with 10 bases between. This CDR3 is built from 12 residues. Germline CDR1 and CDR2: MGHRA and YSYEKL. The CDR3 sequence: CASSQYPRAQYF. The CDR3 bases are TGCGCCAGCAGCCAATATCCGCGGGCGCAGTATTTT.

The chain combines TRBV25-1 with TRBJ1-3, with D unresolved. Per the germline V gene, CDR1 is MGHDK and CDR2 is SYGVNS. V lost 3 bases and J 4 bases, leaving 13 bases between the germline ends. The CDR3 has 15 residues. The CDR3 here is CASSETRAEGNTIYF. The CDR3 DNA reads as TGTGCCAGCAGTGAGACAAGGGCTGAAGGAAACACCATATATTTT.

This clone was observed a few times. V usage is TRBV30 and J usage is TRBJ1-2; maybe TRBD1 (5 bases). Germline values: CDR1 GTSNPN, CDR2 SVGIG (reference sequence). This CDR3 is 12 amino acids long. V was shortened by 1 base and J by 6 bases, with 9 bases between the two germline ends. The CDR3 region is CAWSEGLDGYTF. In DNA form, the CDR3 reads TGTGCCTGGAGTGAGGGGTTGGATGGCTACACCTTC.

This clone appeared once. CDR3 residues: CASSLDLSGNGYTF. As DNA, the CDR3 is TGTGCCAGCAGCTTAGATCTATCAGGGAATGGCTACACCTTC. The rearrangement joins TRBV11-2 to TRBJ1-2; maybe TRBD1 (5 bases). The germline V gene has CDR1 SGHAT and CDR2 FQNNGV. The CDR3 runs 14 residues. V lost 0 bases and J 6 bases, leaving 11 bases between the germline ends.

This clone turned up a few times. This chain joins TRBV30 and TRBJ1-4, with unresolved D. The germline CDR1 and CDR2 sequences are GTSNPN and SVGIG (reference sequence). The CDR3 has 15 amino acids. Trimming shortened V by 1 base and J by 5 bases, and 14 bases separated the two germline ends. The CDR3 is CAWSGTRGRNEKLFF. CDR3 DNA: TGTGCCTGGAGTGGAACCCGAGGGAGGAATGAAAAACTGTTTTTT.

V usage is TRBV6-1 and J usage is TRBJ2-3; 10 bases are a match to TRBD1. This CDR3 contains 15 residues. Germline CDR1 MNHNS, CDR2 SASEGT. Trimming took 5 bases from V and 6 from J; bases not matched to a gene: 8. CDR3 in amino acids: CASSNTRTGGDTQYF. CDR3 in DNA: TGTGCCAGCAGTAACACCCGGACAGGGGGGGATACGCAGTATTTT.

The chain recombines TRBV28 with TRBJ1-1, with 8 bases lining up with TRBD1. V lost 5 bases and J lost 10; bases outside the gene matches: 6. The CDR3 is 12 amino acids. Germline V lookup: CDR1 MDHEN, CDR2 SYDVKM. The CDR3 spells CASSGTGLLAFF. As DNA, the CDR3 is TGTGCCAGCAGTGGGACAGGTCTCTTAGCTTTCTTT. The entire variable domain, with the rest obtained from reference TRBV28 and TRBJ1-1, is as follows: DVKVTQSSRYLVKRTGEKVFLECVQDMDHENMFWYRQDPGLGLRLIYFSYDVKMKEKGDIPEGYSVSREKKERFSLILESASTNQTSMYLCASSGTGLLAFFGQGTRLTVV.

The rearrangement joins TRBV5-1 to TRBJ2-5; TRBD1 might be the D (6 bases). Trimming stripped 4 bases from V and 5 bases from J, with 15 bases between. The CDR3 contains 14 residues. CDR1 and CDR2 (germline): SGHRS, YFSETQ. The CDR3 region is CASSAQGSWETQYF. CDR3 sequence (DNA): TGCGCCAGCAGCGCACAGGGAAGCTGGGAGACCCAGTACTTC. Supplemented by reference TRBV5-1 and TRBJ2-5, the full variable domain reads KAGVTQTPRYLIKTRGQQVTLSCSPISGHRSVSWYQQTPGQGLQFLFEYFSETQRNKGNFPGRFSGRQFSNSRSEMNVSTLELGDSALYLCASSAQGSWETQYFGPGTRLLVL.

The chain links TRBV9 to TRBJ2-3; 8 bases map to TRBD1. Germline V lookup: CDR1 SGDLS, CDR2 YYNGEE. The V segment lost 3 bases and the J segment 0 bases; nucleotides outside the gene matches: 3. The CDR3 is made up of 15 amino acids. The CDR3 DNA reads TGTGCCAGCAGCGCGCAGGGGGCGAGCACAGATACGCAGTATTTT. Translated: CASSAQGASTDTQYF.

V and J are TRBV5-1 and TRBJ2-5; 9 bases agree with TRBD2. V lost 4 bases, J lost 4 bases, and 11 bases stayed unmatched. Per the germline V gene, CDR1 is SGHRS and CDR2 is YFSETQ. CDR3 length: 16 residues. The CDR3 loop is CASSRFGTSQGETQYF. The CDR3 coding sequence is TGCGCCAGCAGCCGCTTCGGGACTAGCCAAGGAGAGACCCAGTACTTC.

CDR3 sequence: CASSAKWGTATDTQYF. CDR3 DNA: TGTGCCAGCAGCGCGAAATGGGGGACAGCCACAGATACGCAGTATTTT. The V and J genes are TRBV9 and TRBJ2-3, with 7 nucleotides matching TRBD1. Germline CDR1 is SGDLS and CDR2 is YYNGEE. Germline trimming cut 3 bases from V and 2 bases from J; bases unmatched to any gene: 9. This CDR3 comprises 16 residues.

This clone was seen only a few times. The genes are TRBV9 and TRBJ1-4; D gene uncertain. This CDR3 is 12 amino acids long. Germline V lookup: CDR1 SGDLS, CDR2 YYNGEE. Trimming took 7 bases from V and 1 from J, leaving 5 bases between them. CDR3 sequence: CASGRTNEKLFF. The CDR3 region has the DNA TGTGCCAGCGGGCGAACTAATGAAAAACTGTTTTTT.

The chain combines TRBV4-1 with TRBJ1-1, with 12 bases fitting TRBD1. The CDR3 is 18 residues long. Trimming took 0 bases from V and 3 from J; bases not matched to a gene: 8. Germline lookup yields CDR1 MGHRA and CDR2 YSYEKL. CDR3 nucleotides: TGCGCCAGCAGCCAAGATCCGGGACAGGGGGCTTGGGACACTGAAGCTTTCTTT. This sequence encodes CASSQDPGQGAWDTEAFF.

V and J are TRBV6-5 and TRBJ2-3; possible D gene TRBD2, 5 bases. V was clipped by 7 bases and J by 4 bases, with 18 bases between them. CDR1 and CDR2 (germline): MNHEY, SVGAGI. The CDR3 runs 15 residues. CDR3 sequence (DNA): TGTGCCAGCACAGAGGGTCGAGCGCTCCCAGATACGCAGTATTTT. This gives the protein CASTEGRALPDTQYF.

CDR3 sequence reads: CASSYGPEAFF. The CDR3 region has the DNA TGTGCCAGCAGTTACGGCCCTGAAGCTTTCTTT. This chain connects TRBV6-2 or TRBV6-3 to TRBJ1-1; D is unclear. With 2 bases removed from V and 6 bases from J, the gap between germline ends came to 4 bases. There are 11 residues in the CDR3. Germline V gene data show CDR1 as MNHEY and CDR2 as SVGEGT.

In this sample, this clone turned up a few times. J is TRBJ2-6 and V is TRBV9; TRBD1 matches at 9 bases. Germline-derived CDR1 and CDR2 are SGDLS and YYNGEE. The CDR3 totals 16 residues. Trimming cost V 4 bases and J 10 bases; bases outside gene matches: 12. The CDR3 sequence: CASSPRQGGAINVLTF. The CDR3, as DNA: TGTGCCAGCAGCCCCAGACAGGGGGGGGCAATAAACGTCCTGACTTTC.